This is a list of T cell receptor beta chains from one sample in a study of shared clonotypes between healthy human individuals. Sequenced by immunoSEQ multiplex PCR; TCRdb stores in-frame clones only, minus some. The sample holds 1.5 million to 1.9 million clones, approximately 98% seen once. Sequenced material: naive CD4+ T cells sorted from blood. These receptors originate from a man aged 30-40 years in good health. Each CDR3 is given with its conserved first and last residue. Fields, in order: V gene, J gene, D gene, clone size, CDR3 DNA, CDR3 protein. D genes are given only for firm matches. Clone size is shown for a subset of rows, as once, few, many or a class of expanded clone.

V: TRBV27
J: TRBJ2-6
D: .
size: once
DNA: TGTGCCAGCAGTCCCCGAAATGGGGCCAACGTCCTGACTTTC
CDR3: CASSPRNGANVLTF

V: TRBV21-1
J: TRBJ2-2
D: .
size: .
DNA: TGTGCCAGCAGCATACAGGGTGGCACCGGGGAGCTGTTTTTT
CDR3: CASSIQGGTGELFF

V: TRBV6-6
J: TRBJ2-7
D: TRBD2
size: .
DNA: TGTGCCACCTCCCGGACTAGCGGGACCTACGAGCAGTACTTC
CDR3: CATSRTSGTYEQYF

V: TRBV6-1
J: TRBJ2-5
D: TRBD1
size: .
DNA: TGTGCCAGCAGTGATACGACAGGGACGGAGACCCAGTACTTC
CDR3: CASSDTTGTETQYF

V: TRBV5-1
J: TRBJ2-5
D: .
size: .
DNA: TGCGCCAGCACGGGGACGGCTGGTCAGATGCCCCAGTACTTC
CDR3: CASTGTAGQMPQYF

V: TRBV29-1
J: TRBJ2-3
D: TRBD2
size: .
DNA: TGCAGCGTTCTAGCGGGAGTTTCGTGGGATACGCAGTATTTT
CDR3: CSVLAGVSWDTQYF

V: TRBV30
J: TRBJ1-2
D: TRBD1
size: once
DNA: TGTGCCTGTCCGGGACAGGGTCTCTATGGCTACACCTTC
CDR3: CACPGQGLYGYTF

V: TRBV19
J: TRBJ1-2
D: .
size: once
DNA: TGTGCCAGTAGCCGAGACAGCACTAACTATGGCTACACCTTC
CDR3: CASSRDSTNYGYTF

V: TRBV18
J: TRBJ2-2
D: TRBD1
size: once
DNA: TGTGCCAGCTCACCACAAAGGACAGGGGGGACCGGGGAGCTGTTTTTT
CDR3: CASSPQRTGGTGELFF

V: TRBV30
J: TRBJ1-3
D: .
size: .
DNA: TGTGCCTGGAGCGGGACCCTTAGTGGGAACACCATATATTTT
CDR3: CAWSGTLSGNTIYF

V: TRBV14
J: TRBJ2-7
D: .
size: .
DNA: TGTGCCAGCAGCCGACACGGACCCGACTACGAGCAGTACTTC
CDR3: CASSRHGPDYEQYF

V: TRBV5-1
J: TRBJ2-2
D: TRBD1
size: .
DNA: TGCGCCACCGCAGGACAGGCCGTCCCAAGGGAGCTGTTTTTT
CDR3: CATAGQAVPRELFF

V: TRBV5-1
J: TRBJ1-1
D: .
size: .
DNA: TGCGCCAGCAGCTTGGACGGACAGCCGAACACTGAAGCTTTCTTT
CDR3: CASSLDGQPNTEAFF

V: TRBV6-1
J: TRBJ1-4
D: TRBD1
size: .
DNA: TGTGCCAGCAGCCTACAGGGGGCTGGCGGTCTGATTTTT
CDR3: CASSLQGAGGLIF

V: TRBV5-1
J: TRBJ2-7
D: .
size: .
DNA: TGCGCCAGCAGCTTGCACCCCTACGAGCAGTACTTC
CDR3: CASSLHPYEQYF

V: TRBV7-2
J: TRBJ1-1
D: .
size: .
DNA: TGTGCCAGCAGCCCCCTCTTTAAGGGGCTGGTCACTGAAGCTTTCTTT
CDR3: CASSPLFKGLVTEAFF

V: TRBV28
J: TRBJ2-1
D: .
size: once
DNA: TGTGCCAGCAGTTTTGTGGGGGAGCCCTACAATGAGCAGTTCTTC
CDR3: CASSFVGEPYNEQFF

V: TRBV5-4
J: TRBJ2-7
D: TRBD2
size: .
DNA: TGTGCCAGCAGCTCGATAGGACTAGCGGGAGTAAAAGAGCAGTACTTC
CDR3: CASSSIGLAGVKEQYF

V: TRBV19
J: TRBJ2-7
D: TRBD2
size: .
DNA: TGTGCCAGTAGTTTGGGACTAGCGGGAGAAGAGCAGTACTTC
CDR3: CASSLGLAGEEQYF

V: TRBV10-3
J: TRBJ2-5
D: .
size: .
DNA: TGTGCCATCAGTGAGTCAACCCAAGAGACCCAGTACTTC
CDR3: CAISESTQETQYF

V: TRBV6-6
J: TRBJ2-7
D: TRBD2
size: once
DNA: TGTGCCAGCAGTGTAAGCGGGAGGGCCTACGAGCAGTACTTC
CDR3: CASSVSGRAYEQYF

V: TRBV5-4
J: TRBJ1-1
D: TRBD1
size: .
DNA: TGTGCCAGCAGCAAAAGACAGGGGGCCCGGATGGCTGAAGCTTTCTTT
CDR3: CASSKRQGARMAEAFF

V: TRBV4-1
J: TRBJ2-5
D: .
size: .
DNA: TGCGCCAGCAGCCAAGATCGGGCGCGTCAAGAGACCCAGTACTTC
CDR3: CASSQDRARQETQYF

V: TRBV11-1
J: TRBJ2-1
D: .
size: .
DNA: TGTGCCAGCAGCCAATTCCGGGGTGAGCAGTTCTTC
CDR3: CASSQFRGEQFF

V: TRBV27
J: TRBJ2-1
D: TRBD1
size: once
DNA: TGTGCCAGCAGTAAACAGGGGGCCCGAATCTACAATGAGCAGTTCTTC
CDR3: CASSKQGARIYNEQFF

V: TRBV5-1
J: TRBJ2-5
D: .
size: once
DNA: TGCGCCAGCAGCTTGGCGGCCAGCGAAGAGACCCAGTACTTC
CDR3: CASSLAASEETQYF

V: TRBV5-1
J: TRBJ2-5
D: .
size: .
DNA: TGCGCCAGCAGCCCAGAGGTGGGGGGTTCAGAGACCCAGTACTTC
CDR3: CASSPEVGGSETQYF

V: TRBV7-9
J: TRBJ1-4
D: .
size: .
DNA: TGTGCCAGCAGCTTATTTTTGTCGAAGGGTCTTCCCCATGAAAAACTGTTTTTT
CDR3: CASSLFLSKGLPHEKLFF

V: TRBV28
J: TRBJ2-7
D: TRBD1
size: .
DNA: TGTGCCAGCAGTGGACAGGGCGTTACCTACGAGCAGTACTTC
CDR3: CASSGQGVTYEQYF

V: TRBV7-9
J: TRBJ2-1
D: .
size: .
DNA: TGTGCCAGCAGCTTAACGACTCGTCCCCAATTCTTC
CDR3: CASSLTTRPQFF

V: TRBV28
J: TRBJ2-7
D: .
size: .
DNA: TGTGCCAGCAGTTTGGGGGGAAGAACTCTGGACGAGCAGTACTTC
CDR3: CASSLGGRTLDEQYF

V: TRBV20-1
J: TRBJ2-2
D: .
size: few
DNA: TGCAGTGCTAGAGTAAGCGGGGAGCTGTTTTTT
CDR3: CSARVSGELFF

V: TRBV29-1
J: TRBJ2-6
D: TRBD1
size: .
DNA: TGCAGCGTTGAACCGGACAGGGCCGGGGCCAACGTCCTGACTTTC
CDR3: CSVEPDRAGANVLTF

V: TRBV27
J: TRBJ1-2
D: .
size: .
DNA: TGTGCCAGCAGTTTCCTGGGGGAGAGGGGCTACACCTTC
CDR3: CASSFLGERGYTF

V: TRBV18
J: TRBJ1-1
D: TRBD1
size: .
DNA: TGTGCCAGCTCATCCCAACAGGGGATGGCTGAAGCTTTCTTT
CDR3: CASSSQQGMAEAFF

V: TRBV5-1
J: TRBJ2-7
D: TRBD1
size: .
DNA: TGCGCCAGCAGCTTGGGGGACAGGGCCCAAGGCGACGAGCAGTACTTC
CDR3: CASSLGDRAQGDEQYF

V: TRBV9
J: TRBJ2-7
D: .
size: .
DNA: TGTGCCAGCAGCGTAGACCCTACTAGCTACGAGCAGTACTTC
CDR3: CASSVDPTSYEQYF

V: TRBV25-1
J: TRBJ2-7
D: TRBD1
size: .
DNA: TGTGCCAGCAGGGTCGGACAGGGGTTCGGGTACGAGCAGTACTTC
CDR3: CASRVGQGFGYEQYF

V: TRBV9
J: TRBJ1-2
D: .
size: .
DNA: TGTGCCAGCAGCGTAGGGGAGACTAACTATGGCTACACCTTC
CDR3: CASSVGETNYGYTF

V: TRBV29-1
J: TRBJ2-1
D: .
size: .
DNA: TGCAGCGCCCGAGGGCCGGGACAGCAGTTCTTC
CDR3: CSARGPGQQFF

V: TRBV7-6
J: TRBJ2-3
D: .
size: .
DNA: TGTGCCAGCAGCCAATCCGGTGATACGCAGTATTTT
CDR3: CASSQSGDTQYF

V: TRBV27
J: TRBJ2-3
D: .
size: once
DNA: TGTGCCAGCAGTTTTAGTCAGAGCACAGATACGCAGTATTTT
CDR3: CASSFSQSTDTQYF

V: TRBV5-4
J: TRBJ2-5
D: TRBD1
size: .
DNA: TGTGCCAGCAGCACCCCAGACAGGGGGCGGGAGACCCAGTACTTC
CDR3: CASSTPDRGRETQYF

V: TRBV7-2
J: TRBJ1-1
D: .
size: .
DNA: TGTGCCAGCAGCCTAGGGGGGCTACACACTGAAGCTTTCTTT
CDR3: CASSLGGLHTEAFF

V: TRBV11-2
J: TRBJ2-1
D: TRBD2
size: once
DNA: TGTGCCAGCAGCTTAGCACCCCGCGGGAGGTACAATTATGAGCAGTTCTTC
CDR3: CASSLAPRGRYNYEQFF

V: TRBV5-1
J: TRBJ2-3
D: TRBD2
size: .
DNA: TGCGCCAGCACTCCTGGAGGGTCAGGACTAGGGGCCACAGATACGCAGTATTTT
CDR3: CASTPGGSGLGATDTQYF

V: TRBV19
J: TRBJ1-1
D: .
size: .
DNA: TGTGCCAGTTCCGGGGGGGGGCTCCCCATGAACACTGAAGCTTTCTTT
CDR3: CASSGGGLPMNTEAFF

V: TRBV6-5
J: TRBJ1-3
D: .
size: .
DNA: TGTGCCAGCAGTTACGGTGGTCGGGTCGGAAACACCATATATTTT
CDR3: CASSYGGRVGNTIYF

V: TRBV7-2
J: TRBJ2-3
D: .
size: .
DNA: TGTGCCAGCAGCTCTACAGGAAATACGCAGTATTTT
CDR3: CASSSTGNTQYF

V: TRBV5-1
J: TRBJ1-3
D: TRBD1
size: .
DNA: TGCGCCAGCAGCTCGACAGGGACTGGAAACACCATATATTTT
CDR3: CASSSTGTGNTIYF

V: TRBV2
J: TRBJ1-4
D: .
size: .
DNA: TGTGCCAGCAGTGGAAACCTCAATGAAAAACTGTTTTTT
CDR3: CASSGNLNEKLFF

V: TRBV6-1
J: TRBJ1-1
D: .
size: .
DNA: TGTGCCAGCAGTGAAAGTGAAAGAGCGAACACTGAAGCTTTCTTT
CDR3: CASSESERANTEAFF

V: TRBV7-2
J: TRBJ1-5
D: .
size: .
DNA: TGTGCCAGCAGCAGCGGGACGTATCAGCCCCAGCATTTT
CDR3: CASSSGTYQPQHF

V: TRBV5-4
J: TRBJ2-7
D: .
size: .
DNA: TGTGCCAGCAGACGGACAAGTTCCTACGAGCAGTACTTC
CDR3: CASRRTSSYEQYF

V: TRBV5-1
J: TRBJ2-4
D: .
size: .
DNA: TGCGCCAGCAGCTTGGGCCTAGCCAAAAACATTCAGTACTTC
CDR3: CASSLGLAKNIQYF

V: TRBV6-1
J: TRBJ2-7
D: .
size: .
DNA: TGTGCCAGCAGTGATTCCGAGACTAGAACCCACGAGCAGTACTTC
CDR3: CASSDSETRTHEQYF

V: TRBV5-1
J: TRBJ1-4
D: .
size: .
DNA: TGCGCCAGCAGCTTGGAGAGTGAAAAACTGTTTTTT
CDR3: CASSLESEKLFF